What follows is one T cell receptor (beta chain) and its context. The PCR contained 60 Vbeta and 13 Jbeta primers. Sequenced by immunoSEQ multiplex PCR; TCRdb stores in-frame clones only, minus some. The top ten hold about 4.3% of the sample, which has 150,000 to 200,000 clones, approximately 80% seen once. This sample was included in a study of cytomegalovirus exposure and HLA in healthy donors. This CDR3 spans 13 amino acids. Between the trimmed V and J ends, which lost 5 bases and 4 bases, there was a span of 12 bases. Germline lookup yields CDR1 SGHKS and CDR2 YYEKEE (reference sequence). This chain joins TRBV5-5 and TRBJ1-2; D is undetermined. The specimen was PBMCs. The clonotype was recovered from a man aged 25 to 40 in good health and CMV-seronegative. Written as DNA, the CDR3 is TGTGCCAGCAGGAGGGAGAACCCCTATGGCTACACCTTC. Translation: CASRRENPYGYTF.